A single sample gave rise to the 19 T cell receptor beta chains below, sequenced in a study of patients and donors after allogeneic stem cell transplantation. TCRdb fed the RT-PCR reads into MiXCR, producing one record per CDR3 protein. The sample includes approximately 140,000 distinct CDR3 sequences, about two fifths of them seen just once. The sequenced material came from blood, either unsorted or a sorted T cell fraction (not recorded which). Source of these receptors: a human donor who was either an allogeneic HSCT recipient or a stem cell or donor lymphocyte infusion donor (not recorded which). It is not recorded whose cells these are; they may come from a transplant donor.

The V and J genes are TRBV5-5 and TRBJ2-7, with 8 bases lining up with TRBD1. This CDR3 is 15 amino acids long. From germline, CDR1 is SGHKS and CDR2 YYEKEE (reference sequence). The V and J ends lost 4 bases and 2 bases, in that order; junction bases with no gene match: 8. Here the CDR3 reads CASSHTGGSTYEQYV. As DNA, the CDR3 is TGTGCCAGCAGCCATACAGGGGGGTCTACCTACGAGCAGTACGTC.

The chain employs TRBV28 and TRBJ2-1; 8 nucleotides agree with TRBD1. Per germline, CDR1 MDHEN and CDR2 SYDVKM. V shed 0 bases and J 8 bases; nucleotides not matched to a gene: 6. This CDR3 has 15 amino acids. In DNA, the CDR3 is TGTGCCAGCAGTTTATGGACCGACAGGGGCCATGAGCAGTTCTTC. Translating it yields CASSLWTDRGHEQFF.

This chain's CDR3 is CASSYPQASGGQYPLHF. In DNA, the CDR3 is TGTGCCAGCAGTTACCCGCAAGCGTCAGGGGGACAATACCCACTCCACTTT. This rearrangement joins TRBV6-5 to TRBJ1-6; 7 bases align to TRBD1. V gave up 2 bases and J gave up 16 bases; unmatched junction bases: 20. This CDR3 region has 17 residues. Germline V gene lookup returns CDR1 MNHEY and CDR2 SVGAGI.

This clonotype has just a few counts. This CDR3 reads CSASIWPDYTF. CDR3 coding DNA: TGCAGTGCTAGTATTTGGCCGGACTACACCTTC. This chain connects TRBV20-1 to TRBJ1-2; D is ambiguous. Per germline, CDR1 DFQATT and CDR2 SNEGSKA (reference sequence). Trimming stripped 3 bases from V and 10 bases from J, with 12 bases between. The CDR3 runs to 11 residues.

The J gene is TRBJ2-6, the V gene TRBV27, with D tentatively TRBD1 (6 bases). From germline, CDR1 is MNHEY and CDR2 SMNVEV (reference sequence). The CDR3 loop spans 14 amino acids. Trimming took off 6 bases at V and 2 bases at J, with 8 bases between the two ends. The CDR3 bases are TGTGCCAGCAGGGGACATGCTGGGGCCAACGTCCTGACTTTC. Amino acid sequence: CASRGHAGANVLTF.

A few counts support this clonotype. This rearrangement joins TRBV20-1 to TRBJ1-2; 7 bases match TRBD1. The CDR3 covers 17 residues. Germline V gene sequence: CDR1 DFQATT, CDR2 SNEGSKA (reference sequence). The J segment lost 2 bases and the V segment lost 5 bases, leaving 17 bases of the junction unmatched. The CDR3 region is CSAFPLRGQKENYGYTF. The CDR3, as DNA: TGCAGTGCTTTCCCCTTGAGGGGACAGAAGGAGAACTATGGCTACACCTTC.

CDR3 nucleotide sequence: TGTGCCAGCAGCGCCAGGGCGAACACTGAAGCTTTCTTT. It is translated as CASSARANTEAFF. The J gene is TRBJ1-1, the V gene TRBV9; possibly TRBD1 for D (5 bases). The ends were cut back, 3 bases at V and 1 base at J, with 7 bases in the middle. Germline V lookup: CDR1 SGDLS, CDR2 YYNGEE. The CDR3 loop spans 13 amino acids.

The V gene is TRBV10-3, the J gene TRBJ1-6; D unresolved. The germline CDR1 and CDR2 sequences are ENHRY and SYGVKD. The CDR3 covers 12 residues. With 4 bases removed from V and 13 bases from J, the gap between germline ends came to 11 bases. The CDR3 reads CAISGGSLPLHF. The CDR3 bases are TGTGCCATCAGTGGTGGCAGCCTCCCCCTCCACTTT.

The rearrangement uses TRBV7-9 and TRBJ1-2; D remains ambiguous. V lost 3 bases to trimming and J lost 6 bases, with 11 bases between them. Germline CDR1 and CDR2: SEHNR and FQNEAQ (reference sequence). The CDR3 has 13 residues. The CDR3 reads CASSLEGTDGYTF. CDR3 DNA sequence: TGTGCCAGCAGCTTGGAGGGAACGGATGGCTACACCTTC.

This clonotype was seen a few times. The V call is TRBV12-3 or TRBV12-4, the J call TRBJ1-2; D is perhaps TRBD1 (5 bases). Trimming took off 4 bases at V and 0 bases at J, with 18 bases between the two ends. This CDR3 contains 17 residues. CDR3 amino acids: CASSSPGTVVSNYGYTF. As DNA, the CDR3 is TGTGCCAGCAGTTCCCCCGGGACCGTGGTATCTAACTATGGCTACACCTTC.

The chain links TRBV12-3 or TRBV12-4 to TRBJ2-1, with D uncertain. The CDR3 covers 15 residues. Trimming left V 6 bases short and J 8 bases short, with 20 bases between. The CDR3 DNA is TGTGCCAGCAGCCCTGGAGACCGCAGCCTCGATGAGCAGTTCTTC. Residues: CASSPGDRSLDEQFF.

The J gene is TRBJ2-2, the V gene TRBV6-6; D gene ambiguous. From germline, CDR1 is MNHNY and CDR2 SVGAGI (reference sequence). The length of the CDR3 is 14 residues. Trimming cost V 2 bases and J 5 bases, with 9 bases left between them. CDR3 protein: CASSYLDGTGELFF. CDR3 DNA sequence: TGTGCCAGCAGTTACCTCGACGGGACCGGGGAGCTGTTTTTT.

This clonotype was found a few times. V is TRBV4-2 and J is TRBJ1-3, with D unresolved. Germline-derived CDR1 and CDR2 are LGHNA and YNFKEQ. The CDR3 is 17 amino acids. The germline V and J ends were trimmed by 2 bases and 0 bases, with 14 bases remaining between them. In DNA form, the CDR3 reads TGTGCCAGCAGCCAAATCACGACTTCAGGCTCTGGAAACACCATATATTTT. Translation gives CASSQITTSGSGNTIYF.

The rearrangement links TRBV12-3 or TRBV12-4 to TRBJ1-1; TRBD1 might be the D (6 bases). V gave up 3 bases and J gave up 3 bases, with 8 bases separating them. The CDR3 runs to 13 residues. As DNA, the CDR3 is TGTGCCAGCAGTTTGCCAGGGGACACTGAAGCTTTCTTT. Translated: CASSLPGDTEAFF.

This clonotype has only a few counts. The rearrangement links TRBV20-1 to TRBJ2-7, with TRBD2 as a possible D gene (6 bases). With 3 bases removed from V and 1 base from J, the gap between germline ends came to 13 bases. The CDR3 has 14 amino acids. Per germline, CDR1 DFQATT and CDR2 SNEGSKA (reference sequence). CDR3 amino acids: CSASSPGVSYEQYV. CDR3 nucleotides: TGCAGTGCTAGTTCCCCGGGAGTGTCCTACGAGCAGTACGTC.

This clonotype was seen only a few times. The rearrangement joins TRBV5-1 to TRBJ1-5; D remains ambiguous. The ends were cut back, 0 bases at V and 0 bases at J, with 7 bases in the middle. This CDR3 spans 15 amino acids. The germline V gene has CDR1 SGHRS and CDR2 YFSETQ. CDR3 sequence reads: CASSLEAPSNQPQHF. The CDR3, as DNA: TGCGCCAGCAGCTTGGAGGCACCTAGCAATCAGCCCCAGCATTTT.

V gene TRBV9 combines with J gene TRBJ1-1; no clear D. The V end was cut by 2 bases, the J end by 8 bases, with 10 bases between. Germline V CDR1 and CDR2: SGDLS, YYNGEE. This CDR3 is built from 12 residues. The CDR3 region is CASSVSRMEAFF. CDR3 DNA: TGTGCCAGCAGCGTTAGCAGGATGGAAGCTTTCTTT.

This clonotype showed up just a few times. CDR3 region: CASSTTWTGKRPNQPQHF. As DNA, the CDR3 is TGTGCCAGCAGCACCACTTGGACAGGGAAAAGGCCCAATCAGCCCCAGCATTTT. V usage is TRBV6-6 and J usage is TRBJ1-5; 8 nucleotides line up with TRBD1. Trimming took 6 bases from V and 3 from J; bases not matched to a gene: 16. The CDR3 is made up of 18 amino acids. The germline CDR1 and CDR2 sequences are MNHNY and SVGAGI (reference sequence).

The chain is built from TRBV12-3 or TRBV12-4 and TRBJ1-4; no clear D gene. This CDR3 region has 15 residues. V was clipped by 3 bases and J by 0 bases, with 8 bases between them. The CDR3 sequence: CASSFRETTNEKLFF. DNA for the CDR3: TGTGCCAGCAGTTTCCGGGAAACAACTAATGAAAAACTGTTTTTT.